This TCR beta chain is from a study of T cell repertoires in cytomegalovirus infection. Across the whole study: An indication of both CMV infection and matching HLA type came from public TCR beta signatures.

TCRdb independently ran MiXCR on the reads; one entry per CDR3 protein. Among a few hundred thousand distinct CDR3 sequences listed, over 15% were seen once. Study-level findings and limits: Predominance within the ex vivo response was attributable to HLA-C-restricted CMV-specific TCR beta clonotypes.

The V and J ends lost 3 bases and 6 bases respectively, with 17 bases between them. The CDR3 is made up of 15 amino acids. CDR1 LNHDA and CDR2 SQIVND come from the germline V gene (reference sequence). This clonotype was picked up a small number of times. Its antigen is unidentified. This receptor was taken from a human donor in good health (CMV status not recorded). Some clones in this sample may be carry-over from other donors' samples. The chain carries TRBV19 and TRBJ2-5; D possibly corresponds to TRBD1 (5 bases). The sequenced material came from PBMCs. This CDR3 is CASSIWSADRKTQYF. The CDR3 DNA is TGTGCCAGTAGTATCTGGTCAGCAGACAGAAAGACCCAGTACTTC.